Listed here are 20 T cell receptor beta chains from one sample, sequenced in a study of cytomegalovirus exposure and HLA in healthy donors. PCR involved 60 Vbeta and 13 Jbeta primers. Sequencing was performed with immunoSEQ multiplex PCR; in TCRdb, only in-frame clones are kept and a portion is missing. The sample totals around 110,000 clones. The sequencing input was PBMCs. The receptors were gathered from a man aged 40-49 years in good health and CMV-seropositive.

CDR3 sequence (DNA): TGTGCCAGCAGCCAAGAAGGGCTAGCGGGAGATGAGCAGTTCTTC. The encoded protein is CASSQEGLAGDEQFF. This chain links TRBV4-2 with TRBJ2-1, with 10 nucleotides matching TRBD2. CDR3 length equals 15 residues. J was trimmed by 8 bases and V by 0 bases; bases with no gene match: 4. Germline CDR1 reads LGHNA; CDR2 reads YNFKEQ.

The chain employs TRBV7-6 and TRBJ2-1; D unclear. Germline CDR1 SGHVS, CDR2 FNYEAQ. The CDR3 is 14 residues long. Trimming shortened V by 1 base and J by 6 bases, and 10 bases separated the two germline ends. The CDR3 spells CASSLVTSFNEQFF. The CDR3 DNA follows: TGTGCCAGCAGCTTAGTTACTTCATTCAATGAGCAGTTCTTC.

This chain uses TRBV5-8 with TRBJ2-3; 10 positions agree with TRBD1. Germline V CDR1 and CDR2: SGHTS, YDEGEE. Unmatched junction bases numbered 10, after V lost 3 bases and J lost 0 bases. There are 18 residues in the CDR3. Here the CDR3 DNA reads TGTGCCAGCAGCTCCCGGGACAGGGGATTCCGTAGCACAGATACGCAGTATTTT. Encoded protein: CASSSRDRGFRSTDTQYF.

The rearrangement links TRBV19 to TRBJ1-2, with D perhaps TRBD1 (6 bases). CDR1 is LNHDA, CDR2 SQIVND, per germline (reference sequence). V lost 3 bases, J lost 5 bases, and 22 bases lay in between. This CDR3 comprises 17 residues. The CDR3 nucleotides read TGTGCCAGTAGTATTACTGACGCCCGAGGGGGATGGTATGGCTACACCTTC. This sequence encodes CASSITDARGGWYGYTF. Combining the CDR3 with reference TRBV19 and TRBJ1-2 gives the whole variable domain DGGITQSPKYLFRKEGQNVTLSCEQNLNHDAMYWYRQDPGQGLRLIYYSQIVNDFQKGDIAEGYSVSREKKESFPLTVTSAQKNPTAFYLCASSITDARGGWYGYTFGSGTRLTVV.

The chain links TRBV19 to TRBJ2-5, with TRBD2 matching 15 bases. The J call may not be correct, given that the DNA end is closer to TRBJ2-7. This CDR3 has 15 amino acids. Per germline, CDR1 LNHDA and CDR2 SQIVND (reference sequence). The CDR3 here is CASSIGTSGRNEQYF. The DNA of the CDR3 is TGTGCCAGTAGTATCGGGACTAGCGGGAGGAACGAGCAGTACTTC.

The CDR3 DNA reads as TGTGCCAGCAGTGATTGGTTGACAGGGACAGAGACCCAGTACTTC. This gives the protein CASSDWLTGTETQYF. This rearrangement joins TRBV2 to TRBJ2-5; 7 bases are a match to TRBD1. The V and J ends lost 3 bases and 4 bases, in that order; junction bases with no gene match: 8. This CDR3 comprises 15 residues. The germline gives CDR1 SNHLY, CDR2 FYNNEI.

The chain carries TRBV19 and TRBJ2-5; perhaps TRBD1 as D (6 bases). The CDR3 has 14 residues. V dropped 6 bases and J dropped 1 base, with 12 bases sitting between them. From germline, CDR1 is LNHDA and CDR2 SQIVND (reference sequence). The chain's CDR3 is CASSETGAQETQYF. The CDR3 coding sequence is TGTGCCAGTAGCGAGACAGGAGCCCAAGAGACCCAGTACTTC. Complete variable domain (other parts from reference TRBV19 and TRBJ2-5): DGGITQSPKYLFRKEGQNVTLSCEQNLNHDAMYWYRQDPGQGLRLIYYSQIVNDFQKGDIAEGYSVSREKKESFPLTVTSAQKNPTAFYLCASSETGAQETQYFGPGTRLLVL.

The chain combines TRBV7-9 with TRBJ2-5; TRBD2 aligns across 7 bases. CDR1 is SEHNR, CDR2 FQNEAQ, per germline (reference sequence). The CDR3 is made up of 14 amino acids. Trimming removed 1 base from V and 1 base from J; junction bases left unmatched: 0. The CDR3 protein is CASSLGTSQETQYF. The DNA of the CDR3 is TGTGCCAGCAGCTTAGGGACTAGCCAAGAGACCCAGTACTTC. Full variable domain (rest looked up from reference TRBV7-9 and TRBJ2-5): DTGVSQNPRHKITKRGQNVTFRCDPISEHNRLYWYRQTLGQGPEFLTYFQNEAQLEKSRLLSDRFSAERPKGSFSTLEIQRTEQGDSAMYLCASSLGTSQETQYFGPGTRLLVL.

The rearrangement links TRBV7-2 to TRBJ2-1; possible D gene TRBD2, 6 bases. The germline CDR1 and CDR2 sequences are SGHTA and FQGNSA. The CDR3 runs 16 residues. Trimming pared 6 bases from V and 2 bases from J, leaving 17 bases between. The CDR3 DNA sequence: TGTGCCAGCAGTCCACAGGCGGGGCTTACCTACAATGAGCAGTTCTTC. Its translation: CASSPQAGLTYNEQFF.

The chain couples TRBV11-1 to TRBJ2-7, with 9 bases identical to TRBD2. The V gene's germline CDR1 is SGHAT and CDR2 FQDESV (reference sequence). With 5 bases clipped from V and 3 bases from J, the junction kept 8 bases outside the gene matches. The CDR3 runs 15 residues. The CDR3 loop is CASSPASGGNYEQYF. CDR3 sequence (DNA): TGTGCCAGCAGCCCAGCCAGCGGGGGGAACTACGAGCAGTACTTC.

The gene calls are TRBV6-1 and TRBJ2-4; D ambiguous. Deletions cut 0 bases from V and 8 bases from J, with 14 bases between. CDR1 and CDR2 from the germline V gene are MNHNS and SASEGT. CDR3 length: 15 amino acids. CDR3: CASSEALMGGHIQYF. CDR3 in DNA: TGTGCCAGCAGTGAAGCGCTCATGGGTGGGCACATTCAGTACTTC.

V usage is TRBV4-2 and J usage is TRBJ1-1; possible D gene TRBD1, 5 bases. This CDR3 is built from 14 residues. Germline loops: CDR1 LGHNA, CDR2 YNFKEQ. V lost 0 bases and J lost 7, with 12 bases in between. The CDR3 is CASSQDRGGGEAFF. The CDR3, as DNA: TGTGCCAGCAGCCAAGATCGTGGGGGAGGTGAAGCTTTCTTT.

This chain connects TRBV9 to TRBJ2-2, with D possibly being TRBD1 (7 bases). This CDR3 has 16 amino acids. V lost 5 bases, J lost 4 bases, and 18 bases lay in between. Germline V gene sequence: CDR1 SGDLS, CDR2 YYNGEE. As DNA, the CDR3 is TGTGCCAGCAGTCTAAGGGGGGACAGTTTCACCGGGGAGCTGTTTTTT. This sequence encodes CASSLRGDSFTGELFF.

The chain has TRBV27 and TRBJ2-7; D not resolved. The CDR3 runs 14 residues. The V and J ends lost 3 bases and 1 base respectively, with 10 bases between them. Germline loops: CDR1 MNHEY, CDR2 SMNVEV (reference sequence). CDR3 coding DNA: TGTGCCAGCAGTTTCAGTGTACAGTCCTACGAGCAGTACTTC. The encoded protein is CASSFSVQSYEQYF.

The J gene is TRBJ2-7, the V gene TRBV7-9, with D possibly matching TRBD1 (5 bases). Trimming removed 2 bases at V and 4 bases at J, with 9 bases between. Looked up from germline, CDR1 is SEHNR and CDR2 is FQNEAQ (reference sequence). The CDR3 length is 13 residues. CDR3 amino acids: CASSLYSGYEQYF. CDR3 coding DNA: TGTGCCAGCAGCTTATACTCAGGGTACGAGCAGTACTTC.

The chain joins TRBV19 to TRBJ2-3; a weak D match, TRBD2 (6 bases). CDR1 and CDR2 (germline): LNHDA, SQIVND (reference sequence). The length of the CDR3 is 14 residues. Trimming took 5 bases from V and 2 from J, leaving 11 bases between them. CDR3 sequence reads: CASSGGALTDTQYF. CDR3 in DNA: TGTGCCAGTAGTGGCGGGGCCCTCACAGATACGCAGTATTTT.

This sequence joins TRBV28 and TRBJ1-6, with D possibly matching TRBD1 (6 bases). CDR1 MDHEN and CDR2 SYDVKM come from the germline V gene. V was trimmed by 7 bases and J by 7 bases, leaving 8 bases between them. The CDR3 loop spans 12 amino acids. The DNA of the CDR3 is TGTGCCAGCACTACAGGGAATTCACCCCTCCACTTT. Residues: CASTTGNSPLHF.

The chain carries TRBV2 and TRBJ2-1; possible D gene TRBD2, 6 bases. Trimming left V 9 bases short and J 7 bases short, with 13 bases between. This CDR3 region has 12 residues. Germline CDR1 reads SNHLY; CDR2 reads FYNNEI. The CDR3 here is CASGGRGNEQFF. The CDR3 bases are TGTGCCAGTGGAGGGAGAGGGAATGAGCAGTTCTTC.

Points on this clone: Germline and junction disagree at one end, which may indicate a read error. V gene TRBV19 combines with J gene TRBJ2-7, with 8 bases lining up with TRBD2. The germline gives CDR1 LNHDA, CDR2 SQIVND (reference sequence). The CDR3 length is 15 residues. CDR3 loop: CASSMKLAGTYEQHF. The CDR3 nucleotides read TGTGCCAGTAGTATGAAGCTAGCGGGCACCTACGAGCAGCACTTC.

The CDR3: CASSRSGTSSYEQYF. For the CDR3, the DNA is TGTGCCAGCAGCCGAAGCGGGACTAGCTCCTACGAGCAGTACTTC. This chain links TRBV7-8 with TRBJ2-7, with 8 bases matching TRBD2. This CDR3 is built from 15 residues. From germline, CDR1 is SGHVS and CDR2 FQNEAQ. J lost 0 bases, V lost 5 bases, and 6 bases had no gene match. The complete variable domain, with remaining parts taken from reference TRBV7-8 and TRBJ2-7, reads GAGVSQSPRYKVAKRGQDVALRCDPISGHVSLFWYQQALGQGPEFLTYFQNEAQLDKSGLPSDRFFAERPEGSVSTLKIQRTQQEDSAVYLCASSRSGTSSYEQYFGPGTRLTVT.